This T cell receptor (beta chain) was identified during a study of T cell responses to AZD1222 COVID-19 vaccine. Details on this clone: Its specificity is unknown.

General study results and limits: All repertoire sampling was performed exclusively after the peak T cell response. The donor cohort was predominantly white British with a female majority, and clonal diversity may have been underestimated. At baseline, seropositivity was found in only a handful of AZD1222 recipients. Spike-specific TCR breadth and depth went up after people got two AZD1222 doses.

The assay was immunoSEQ multiplex PCR, and TCRdb's table has in-frame clones only and misses some. Of about 150,000 clones in the sample, 88% were seen once. Germline values: CDR1 DFQATT, CDR2 SNEGSKA (reference sequence). This CDR3 is built from 14 residues. V dropped 3 bases and J dropped 2; count of bases not matched to a gene: 1. The TCR originated in an adult in good health. The starting material was peripheral blood, obtained on day 0 of AZD1222 vaccination. The chain links TRBV20-1 to TRBJ2-7; 13 bases are a match to TRBD2. DNA for the CDR3: TGCAGTGCTAGTGGGACTAGCGGGACCTACGAGCAGTACTTC. Its translation: CSASGTSGTYEQYF.